Here is one T cell receptor beta chain with its context. These data belong to a study of blood T cell repertoires in COVID-19. Overall study context: Acute and convalescent COVID-19 specimens originated in the United States, Italy and Spain. Nucleic acid was either cDNA or gDNA, and it came from T cells, B-cell-depleted T cells, or PBMCs.

Per the study methods: Using reference gene primer amplification, nucleated cell counts were estimated. Repertoires were generated with immunoSEQ multiplex PCR, while TCRdb's copy carries only in-frame clones and drops some. V, J and clone size derive from that table, while D and trimming were established from the DNA sequence. Of 80,000 to 100,000 clones in the sample, about 87% were seen once. Germline V CDR1 and CDR2: SGHRS, YFSETQ. This CDR3 has 17 amino acids. Trimming took 2 bases from V and 0 from J, leaving 15 bases between them. This sequence joins TRBV5-1 and TRBJ2-1; D is unresolved. The source of this sequence is a human donor in a cohort sampled during active COVID-19. What was sequenced was peripheral blood. CDR3 amino acids: CASSFGGTPSSYNEQFF. Written as DNA, the CDR3 is TGCGCCAGCAGCTTCGGCGGTACGCCGAGCTCCTACAATGAGCAGTTCTTC. Looking up the rest from reference TRBV5-1 and TRBJ2-1 gives the full variable domain: KAGVTQTPRYLIKTRGQQVTLSCSPISGHRSVSWYQQTPGQGLQFLFEYFSETQRNKGNFPGRFSGRQFSNSRSEMNVSTLELGDSALYLCASSFGGTPSSYNEQFFGPGTRLTVL.